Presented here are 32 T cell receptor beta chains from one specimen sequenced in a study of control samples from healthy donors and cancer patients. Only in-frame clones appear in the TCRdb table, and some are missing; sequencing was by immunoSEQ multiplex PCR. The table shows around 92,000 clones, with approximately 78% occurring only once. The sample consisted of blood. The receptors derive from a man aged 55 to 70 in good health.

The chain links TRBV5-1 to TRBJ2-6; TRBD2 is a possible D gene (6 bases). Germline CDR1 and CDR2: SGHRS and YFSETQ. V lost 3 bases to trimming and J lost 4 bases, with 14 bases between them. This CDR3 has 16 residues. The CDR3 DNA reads TGCGCCAGCAGCTCCCTAGGCGGGGCGGGGGCCAACGTCCTGACTTTC. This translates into CASSSLGGAGANVLTF.

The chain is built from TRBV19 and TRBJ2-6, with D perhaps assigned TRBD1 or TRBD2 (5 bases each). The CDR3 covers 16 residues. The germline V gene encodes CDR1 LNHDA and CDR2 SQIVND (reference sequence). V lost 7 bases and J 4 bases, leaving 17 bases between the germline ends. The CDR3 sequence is CASNPSGARGANVLTF. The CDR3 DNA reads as TGTGCCAGTAACCCCTCCGGGGCGCGGGGGGCCAACGTCCTGACTTTC.

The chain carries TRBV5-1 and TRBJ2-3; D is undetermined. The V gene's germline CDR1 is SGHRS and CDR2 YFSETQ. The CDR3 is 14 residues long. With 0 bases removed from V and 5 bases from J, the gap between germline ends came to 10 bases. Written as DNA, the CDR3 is TGCGCCAGCAGCTTGGTGAGCAGCGTAGATACGCAGTATTTT. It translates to CASSLVSSVDTQYF.

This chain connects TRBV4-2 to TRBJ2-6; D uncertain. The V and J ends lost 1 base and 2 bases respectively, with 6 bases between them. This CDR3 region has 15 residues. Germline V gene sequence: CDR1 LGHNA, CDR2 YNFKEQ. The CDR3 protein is CASSQGRPGANVLTF. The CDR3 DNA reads TGTGCCAGCAGCCAAGGACGGCCTGGGGCCAACGTCCTGACTTTC.

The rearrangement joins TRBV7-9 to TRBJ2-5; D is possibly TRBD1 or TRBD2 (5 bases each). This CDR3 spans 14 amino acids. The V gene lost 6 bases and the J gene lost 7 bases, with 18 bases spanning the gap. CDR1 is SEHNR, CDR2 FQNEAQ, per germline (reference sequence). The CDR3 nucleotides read TGTGCCAGCAGTTCTCGGGACGCCCGTGGGACCCAGTACTTC. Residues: CASSSRDARGTQYF.

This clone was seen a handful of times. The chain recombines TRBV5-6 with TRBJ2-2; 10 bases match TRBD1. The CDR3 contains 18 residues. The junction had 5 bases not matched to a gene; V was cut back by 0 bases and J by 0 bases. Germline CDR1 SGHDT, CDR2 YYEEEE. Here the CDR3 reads CASSLVRTGGSNTGELFF. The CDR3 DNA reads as TGTGCCAGCAGCTTGGTTCGGACAGGGGGATCGAACACCGGGGAGCTGTTTTTT.

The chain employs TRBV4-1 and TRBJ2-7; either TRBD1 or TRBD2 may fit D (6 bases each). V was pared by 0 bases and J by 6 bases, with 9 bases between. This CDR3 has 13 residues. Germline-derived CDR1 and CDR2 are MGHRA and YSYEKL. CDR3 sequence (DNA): TGCGCCAGCAGCCAAGAGGGGGGCTCCGAGCAGTACTTC. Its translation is CASSQEGGSEQYF.

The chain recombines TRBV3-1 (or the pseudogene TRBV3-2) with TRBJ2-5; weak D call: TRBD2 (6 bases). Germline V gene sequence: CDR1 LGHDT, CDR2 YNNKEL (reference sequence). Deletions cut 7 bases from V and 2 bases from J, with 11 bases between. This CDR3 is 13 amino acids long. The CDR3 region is CASTGSGQETQYF. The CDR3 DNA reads TGTGCCAGCACCGGGAGTGGACAAGAGACCCAGTACTTC.

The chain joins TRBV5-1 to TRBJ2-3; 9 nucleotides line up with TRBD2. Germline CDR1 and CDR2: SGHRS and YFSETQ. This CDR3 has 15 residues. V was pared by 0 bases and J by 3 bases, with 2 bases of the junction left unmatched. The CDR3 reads CASSLGGGATDTQYF. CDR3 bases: TGCGCCAGCAGCTTGGGCGGGGGGGCAACAGATACGCAGTATTTT.

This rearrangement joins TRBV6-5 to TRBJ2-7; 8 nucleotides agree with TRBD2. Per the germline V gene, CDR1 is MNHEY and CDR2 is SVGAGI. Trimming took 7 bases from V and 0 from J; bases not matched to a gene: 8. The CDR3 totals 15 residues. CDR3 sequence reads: CASNLMGTSSYEQYF. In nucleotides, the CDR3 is TGTGCCAGCAATTTAATGGGGACTAGCTCCTACGAGCAGTACTTC.

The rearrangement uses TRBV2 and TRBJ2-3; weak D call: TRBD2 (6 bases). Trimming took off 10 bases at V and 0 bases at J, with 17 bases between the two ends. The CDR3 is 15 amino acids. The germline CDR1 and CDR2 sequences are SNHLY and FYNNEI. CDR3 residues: CATLKQSGSTDTQYF. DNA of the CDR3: TGTGCCACCCTCAAGCAGAGCGGGAGCACAGATACGCAGTATTTT.

In nucleotides, the CDR3 is TGTGCCAGCAAGGAGAACACTGAAGCTTTCTTT. Its translation is CASKENTEAFF. The gene calls are TRBV5-8 and TRBJ1-1; D gene uncertain. Per germline, CDR1 SGHTS and CDR2 YDEGEE. V lost 6 bases and J lost 1, with 4 bases in between. The CDR3 has 11 residues. Drawing the rest from reference TRBV5-8 and TRBJ1-1, the complete variable domain is EAGVTQSPTHLIKTRGQQATLRCSPISGHTSVYWYQQALGLGLQFLLWYDEGEERNRGNFPPRFSGRQFPNYSSELNVNALELEDSALYLCASKENTEAFFGQGTRLTVV.

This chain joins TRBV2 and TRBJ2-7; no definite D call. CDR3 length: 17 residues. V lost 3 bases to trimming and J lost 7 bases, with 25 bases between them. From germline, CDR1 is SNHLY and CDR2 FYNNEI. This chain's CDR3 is CASSDLKVQSYYEEQYF. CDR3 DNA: TGTGCCAGCAGTGACCTAAAAGTACAGAGCTACTACGAAGAGCAGTACTTC.

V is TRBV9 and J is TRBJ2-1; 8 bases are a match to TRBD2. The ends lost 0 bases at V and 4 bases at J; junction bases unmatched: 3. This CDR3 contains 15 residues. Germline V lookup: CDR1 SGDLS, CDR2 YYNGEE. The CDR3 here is CASSVEAGDYNEQFF. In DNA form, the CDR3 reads TGTGCCAGCAGCGTAGAAGCGGGGGATTACAATGAGCAGTTCTTC.

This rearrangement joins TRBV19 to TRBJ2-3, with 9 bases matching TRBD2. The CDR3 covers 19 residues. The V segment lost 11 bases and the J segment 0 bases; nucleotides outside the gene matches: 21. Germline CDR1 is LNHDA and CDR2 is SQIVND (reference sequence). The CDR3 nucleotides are TGTGCCTGTTGTGGGGGACTTGCGGGGGGGACCCCTAGCACAGATACGCAGTATTTT. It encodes CACCGGLAGGTPSTDTQYF.

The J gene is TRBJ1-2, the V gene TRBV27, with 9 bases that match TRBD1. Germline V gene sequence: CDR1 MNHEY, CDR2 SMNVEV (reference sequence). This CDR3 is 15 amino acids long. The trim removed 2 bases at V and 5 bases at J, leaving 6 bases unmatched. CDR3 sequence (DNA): TGTGCCAGCAGTTTAGTGGGGACAGGGCTTTATGGCTACACCTTC. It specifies CASSLVGTGLYGYTF.

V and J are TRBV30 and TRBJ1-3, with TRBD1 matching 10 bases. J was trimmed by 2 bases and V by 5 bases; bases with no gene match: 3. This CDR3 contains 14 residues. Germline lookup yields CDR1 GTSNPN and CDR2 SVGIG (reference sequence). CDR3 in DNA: TGTGCCTGGGGACAGGGGGGAACTGGAAACACCATATATTTT. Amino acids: CAWGQGGTGNTIYF.

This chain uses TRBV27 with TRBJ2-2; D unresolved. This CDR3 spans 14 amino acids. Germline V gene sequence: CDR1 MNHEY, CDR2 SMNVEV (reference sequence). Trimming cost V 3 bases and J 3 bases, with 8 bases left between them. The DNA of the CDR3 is TGTGCCAGCAGTTTGAGCCCTTACACCGGGGAGCTGTTTTTT. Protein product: CASSLSPYTGELFF.

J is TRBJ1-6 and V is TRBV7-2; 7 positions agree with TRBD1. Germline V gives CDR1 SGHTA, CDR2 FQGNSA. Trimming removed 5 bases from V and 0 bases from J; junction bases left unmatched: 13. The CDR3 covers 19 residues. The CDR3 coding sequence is TGTGCCAGCAGCCTGCTAGTACAGGGGAGCCCCTCCTATAATTCACCCCTCCACTTT. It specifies CASSLLVQGSPSYNSPLHF.

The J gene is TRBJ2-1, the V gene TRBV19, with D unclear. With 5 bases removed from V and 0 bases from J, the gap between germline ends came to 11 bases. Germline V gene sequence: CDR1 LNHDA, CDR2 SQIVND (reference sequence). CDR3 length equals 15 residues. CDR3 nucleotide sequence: TGTGCCAGTAGTTCCCCTTGGGGCTCCTACAATGAGCAGTTCTTC. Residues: CASSSPWGSYNEQFF.

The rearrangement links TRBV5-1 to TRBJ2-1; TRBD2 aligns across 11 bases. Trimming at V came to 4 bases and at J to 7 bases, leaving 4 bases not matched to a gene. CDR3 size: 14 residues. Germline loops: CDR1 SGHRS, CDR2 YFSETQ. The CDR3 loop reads CASSAGTSGNEQFF. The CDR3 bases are TGCGCCAGCAGCGCCGGGACTAGCGGTAATGAGCAGTTCTTC.

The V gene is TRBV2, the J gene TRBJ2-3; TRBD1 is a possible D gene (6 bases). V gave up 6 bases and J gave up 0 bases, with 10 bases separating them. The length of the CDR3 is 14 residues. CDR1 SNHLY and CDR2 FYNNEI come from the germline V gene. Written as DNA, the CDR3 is TGTGCCAGCAGAGGACAGCTAAGCACAGATACGCAGTATTTT. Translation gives CASRGQLSTDTQYF.

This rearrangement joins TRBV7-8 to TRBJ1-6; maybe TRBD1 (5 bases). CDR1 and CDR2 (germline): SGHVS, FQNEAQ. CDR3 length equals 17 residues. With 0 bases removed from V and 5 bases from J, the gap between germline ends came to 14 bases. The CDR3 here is CASSLALHRTNNSPLHF. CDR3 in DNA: TGTGCCAGCAGCTTAGCTTTACACAGGACCAATAATTCACCCCTCCACTTT.

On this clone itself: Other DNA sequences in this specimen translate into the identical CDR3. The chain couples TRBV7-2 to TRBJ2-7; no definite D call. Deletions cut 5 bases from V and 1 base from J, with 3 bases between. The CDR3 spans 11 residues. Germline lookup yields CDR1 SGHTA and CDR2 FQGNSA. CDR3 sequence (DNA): TGTGCCAGCAGCCCTTCCTACGAGCAGTACTTC. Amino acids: CASSPSYEQYF.

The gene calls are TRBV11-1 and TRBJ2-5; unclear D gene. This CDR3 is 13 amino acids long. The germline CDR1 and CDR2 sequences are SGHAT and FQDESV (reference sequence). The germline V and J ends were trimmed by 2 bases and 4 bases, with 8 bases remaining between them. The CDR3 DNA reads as TGTGCCAGCAGCTTAAAGCTAACAGAGACCCAGTACTTC. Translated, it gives CASSLKLTETQYF.

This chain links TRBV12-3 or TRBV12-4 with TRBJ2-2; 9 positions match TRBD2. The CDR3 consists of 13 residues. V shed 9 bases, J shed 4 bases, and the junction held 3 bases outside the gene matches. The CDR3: CASNSGSTGELFF. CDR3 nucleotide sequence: TGTGCCAGTAATAGCGGGAGCACCGGGGAGCTGTTTTTT.

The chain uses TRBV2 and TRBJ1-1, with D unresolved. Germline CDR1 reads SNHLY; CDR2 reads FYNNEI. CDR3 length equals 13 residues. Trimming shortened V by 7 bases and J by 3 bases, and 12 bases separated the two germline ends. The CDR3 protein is CASNELGYTEAFF. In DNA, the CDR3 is TGTGCCAGCAATGAGTTGGGGTACACTGAAGCTTTCTTT. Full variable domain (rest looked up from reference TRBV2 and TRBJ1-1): EPEVTQTPSHQVTQMGQEVILRCVPISNHLYFYWYRQILGQKVEFLVSFYNNEISEKSEIFDDQFSVERPDGSNFTLKIRSTKLEDSAMYFCASNELGYTEAFFGQGTRLTVV.

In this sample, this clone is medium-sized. In nucleotides, the CDR3 is TGTGCCAGCAGTGACTCGCCGGGTAGAGGGGACACTGAAGCTTTCTTT. Protein sequence: CASSDSPGRGDTEAFF. The chain has TRBV6-4 and TRBJ1-1, with D perhaps TRBD1 (5 bases). Deletions cut 0 bases from V and 3 bases from J, with 14 bases between. The CDR3 consists of 16 residues. Germline CDR1 MRHNA, CDR2 SNTAGT.

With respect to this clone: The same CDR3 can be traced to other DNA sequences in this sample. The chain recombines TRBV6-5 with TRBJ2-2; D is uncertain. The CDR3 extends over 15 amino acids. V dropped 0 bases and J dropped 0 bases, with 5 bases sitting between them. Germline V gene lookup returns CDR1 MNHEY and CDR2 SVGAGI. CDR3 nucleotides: TGTGCCAGCAGTTACTCGAATCCGAACACCGGGGAGCTGTTTTTT. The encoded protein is CASSYSNPNTGELFF.

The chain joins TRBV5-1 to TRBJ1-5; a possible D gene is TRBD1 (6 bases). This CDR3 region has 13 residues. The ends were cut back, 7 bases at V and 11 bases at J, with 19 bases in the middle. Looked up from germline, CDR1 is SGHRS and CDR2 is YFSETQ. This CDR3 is CASGRQVQSAQHF. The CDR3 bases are TGCGCCAGCGGCCGACAGGTTCAATCAGCCCAGCATTTT.

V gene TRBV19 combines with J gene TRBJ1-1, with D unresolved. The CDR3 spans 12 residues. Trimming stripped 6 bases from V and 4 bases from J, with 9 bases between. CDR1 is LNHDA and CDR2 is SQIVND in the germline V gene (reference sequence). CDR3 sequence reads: CASSPTSTEAFF. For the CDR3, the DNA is TGTGCCAGTAGCCCGACTTCCACTGAAGCTTTCTTT.

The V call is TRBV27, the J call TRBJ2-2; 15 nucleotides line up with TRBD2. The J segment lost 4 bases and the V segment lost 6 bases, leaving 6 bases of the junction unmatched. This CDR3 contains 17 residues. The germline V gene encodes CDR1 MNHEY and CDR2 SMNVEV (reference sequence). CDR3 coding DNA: TGTGCCAGCAGCCACGGACTAGCGGGGGGGAGCACCGGGGAGCTGTTTTTT. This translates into CASSHGLAGGSTGELFF.